These 13 T cell receptor beta chains were all obtained from the same sample, sequenced in a study of T cell responses to AZD1222 COVID-19 vaccine. The assay was immunoSEQ multiplex PCR, and TCRdb's table has in-frame clones only and misses some. The sample shows roughly 150,000 clones, about 88% of them seen only once. The sample consisted of peripheral blood, taken on day 0 of AZD1222 vaccination. The source is an adult in good health.

This clone was recorded only once. The J gene is TRBJ1-2, the V gene TRBV5-1; a weak D match, TRBD1 (6 bases). CDR3 length: 15 amino acids. The germline V and J ends were trimmed by 4 bases and 0 bases, with 13 bases remaining between them. Germline CDR1 and CDR2: SGHRS and YFSETQ. In DNA, the CDR3 is TGCGCCAGCAGCACGGGACACATGACTAACTATGGCTACACCTTC. Translation: CASSTGHMTNYGYTF.

This chain uses TRBV11-3 with TRBJ2-2, with D tentatively TRBD2 (5 bases). The germline V and J ends were trimmed by 1 base and 4 bases, with 7 bases remaining between them. The CDR3 spans 14 residues. From germline, CDR1 is SGHNT and CDR2 YENEEA. The CDR3 bases are TGTGCCAGCAGCTTAGGAGAGGGCACCGGGGAGCTGTTTTTT. Translation gives CASSLGEGTGELFF.

The V and J genes are TRBV5-1 and TRBJ2-1; D may be TRBD2 (7 bases). CDR1 SGHRS and CDR2 YFSETQ come from the germline V gene. V was cut by 4 bases and J by 3 bases, with 14 bases left in between. This CDR3 is 15 amino acids long. The CDR3 here is CASSRRGALYNEQFF. The CDR3 DNA is TGCGCCAGCAGCCGACGGGGGGCCCTCTACAATGAGCAGTTCTTC.

Here the CDR3 reads CASSRQGGGNTEAFF. CDR3 DNA sequence: TGCGCCAGCAGCCGGCAGGGTGGCGGGAACACTGAAGCTTTCTTT. V and J are TRBV5-1 and TRBJ1-1; weak D call: TRBD1 (5 bases). Deletions cut 4 bases from V and 1 base from J, with 14 bases between. CDR1 is SGHRS, CDR2 YFSETQ, per germline. This CDR3 is built from 15 residues.

This sequence joins TRBV19 and TRBJ2-1; D uncertain. The V end was cut by 9 bases, the J end by 0 bases, with 15 bases between. The CDR3 loop spans 15 amino acids. Looked up from germline, CDR1 is LNHDA and CDR2 is SQIVND (reference sequence). The CDR3 region is CASQLMGYSYNEQFF. CDR3 nucleotides: TGTGCCAGCCAACTCATGGGCTACTCCTACAATGAGCAGTTCTTC.

The CDR3 sequence is CASSARGAPTEAFF. Here the CDR3 DNA reads TGTGCCAGCAGCGCCCGGGGGGCGCCCACTGAAGCTTTCTTT. The genes are TRBV3-1 (or the pseudogene TRBV3-2) and TRBJ1-1; tentative D call: TRBD1 (6 bases). V was shortened by 5 bases and J by 4 bases, with 14 bases between the two germline ends. Germline assignment: CDR1 LGHDT and CDR2 YNNKEL (reference sequence). The CDR3 sequence is 14 residues long.

The chain couples TRBV11-2 to TRBJ1-1; 9 bases line up with TRBD1. The CDR3 extends over 16 amino acids. Germline V lookup: CDR1 SGHAT, CDR2 FQNNGV. V lost 4 bases and J lost 0; bases outside the gene matches: 6. CDR3 residues: CASSSRDRVMNTEAFF. In nucleotides, the CDR3 is TGTGCCAGCAGCTCCCGGGACAGGGTTATGAACACTGAAGCTTTCTTT.

The rearrangement links TRBV27 to TRBJ1-2; 7 bases fit TRBD1. The J segment lost 8 bases and the V segment lost 5 bases, leaving 2 bases of the junction unmatched. From germline, CDR1 is MNHEY and CDR2 SMNVEV (reference sequence). This CDR3 is built from 11 residues. CDR3 amino acids: CASSDRVGYTF. DNA of the CDR3: TGTGCCAGCAGTGACAGGGTCGGCTACACCTTC.

The chain uses TRBV19 and TRBJ2-7; D ambiguous. V lost 4 bases, J lost 1 base, and 5 bases lay in between. The CDR3 has 12 residues. The germline V gene encodes CDR1 LNHDA and CDR2 SQIVND (reference sequence). CDR3 nucleotides: TGTGCCAGTAGTACGACATCCTACGAGCAGTACTTC. This gives the protein CASSTTSYEQYF.

This chain links TRBV6-5 with TRBJ2-1; 11 bases match TRBD1. This CDR3 has 15 residues. In germline, CDR1 is MNHEY, CDR2 SVGAGI. The trim removed 2 bases at V and 7 bases at J, leaving 4 bases unmatched. This CDR3 reads CASSYPGTGGNEQFF. CDR3 nucleotides: TGTGCCAGCAGTTACCCCGGGACAGGGGGGAATGAGCAGTTCTTC.

The rearrangement joins TRBV30 to TRBJ2-5; D may correspond to TRBD1 or TRBD2 (5 bases each). In germline, CDR1 is GTSNPN, CDR2 SVGIG (reference sequence). This CDR3 region has 14 residues. Trimming pared 4 bases from V and 5 bases from J, leaving 17 bases between. In nucleotides, the CDR3 is TGTGCCTGGAACGCAAGGGTCGGGACGGAGACCCAGTACTTC. It encodes CAWNARVGTETQYF.

This clone has just a few counts. The chain combines TRBV19 with TRBJ1-2, with a tentative D call TRBD1 (5 bases). CDR1 is LNHDA, CDR2 SQIVND, per germline (reference sequence). The V end was cut by 6 bases, the J end by 1 base, with 21 bases between. The CDR3 length is 17 residues. CDR3 residues: CASSGAERRKHNYGYTF. The CDR3 DNA is TGTGCCAGTAGCGGGGCGGAGCGCAGGAAGCATAACTATGGCTACACCTTC.

The chain couples TRBV4-1 to TRBJ1-5; D call uncertain. The germline V and J ends were trimmed by 0 bases and 3 bases, with 9 bases remaining between them. Germline V gene lookup returns CDR1 MGHRA and CDR2 YSYEKL. This CDR3 has 15 amino acids. The CDR3 nucleotides are TGCGCCAGCAGCCAAGAGGGTGACCCCAATCAGCCCCAGCATTTT. Translation gives CASSQEGDPNQPQHF.